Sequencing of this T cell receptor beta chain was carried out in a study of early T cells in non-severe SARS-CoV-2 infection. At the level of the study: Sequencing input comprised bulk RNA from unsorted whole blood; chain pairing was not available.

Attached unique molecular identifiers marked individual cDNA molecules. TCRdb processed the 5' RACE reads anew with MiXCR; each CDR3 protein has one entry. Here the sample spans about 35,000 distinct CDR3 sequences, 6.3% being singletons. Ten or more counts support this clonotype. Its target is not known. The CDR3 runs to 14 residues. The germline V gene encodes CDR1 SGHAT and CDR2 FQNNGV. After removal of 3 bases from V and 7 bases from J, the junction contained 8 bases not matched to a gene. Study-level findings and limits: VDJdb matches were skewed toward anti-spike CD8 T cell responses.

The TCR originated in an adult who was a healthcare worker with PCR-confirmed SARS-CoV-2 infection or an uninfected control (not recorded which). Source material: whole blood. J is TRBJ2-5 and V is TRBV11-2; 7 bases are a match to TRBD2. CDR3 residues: CASSFFAGEGTQYF. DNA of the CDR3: TGTGCCAGCAGCTTTTTTGCGGGAGAGGGGACCCAGTACTTC. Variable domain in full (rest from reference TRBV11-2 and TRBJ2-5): EAGVAQSPRYKIIEKRQSVAFWCNPISGHATLYWYQQILGQGPKLLIQFQNNGVVDDSQLPKDRFSAERLKGVDSTLKIQPAKLEDSAVYLCASSFFAGEGTQYFGPGTRLLVL.